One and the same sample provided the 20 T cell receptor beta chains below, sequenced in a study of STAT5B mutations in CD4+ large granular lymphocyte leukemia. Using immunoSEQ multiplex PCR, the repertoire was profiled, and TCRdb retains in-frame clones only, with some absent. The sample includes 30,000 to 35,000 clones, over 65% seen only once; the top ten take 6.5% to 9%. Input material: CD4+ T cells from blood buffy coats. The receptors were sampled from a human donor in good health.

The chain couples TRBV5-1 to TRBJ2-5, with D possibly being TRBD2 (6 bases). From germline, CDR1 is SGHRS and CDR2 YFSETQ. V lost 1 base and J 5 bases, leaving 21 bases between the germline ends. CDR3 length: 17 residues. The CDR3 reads CASSLPAAISGVETQYF. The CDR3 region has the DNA TGCGCCAGCAGCTTGCCTGCGGCAATCTCGGGGGTTGAGACCCAGTACTTC.

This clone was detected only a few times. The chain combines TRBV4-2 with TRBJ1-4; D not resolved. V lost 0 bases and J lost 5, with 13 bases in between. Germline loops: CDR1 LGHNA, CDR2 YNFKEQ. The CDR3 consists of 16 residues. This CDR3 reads CASSQDLSGRNEKLFF. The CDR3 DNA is TGTGCCAGCAGCCAAGATCTTTCGGGGAGGAATGAAAAACTGTTTTTT.

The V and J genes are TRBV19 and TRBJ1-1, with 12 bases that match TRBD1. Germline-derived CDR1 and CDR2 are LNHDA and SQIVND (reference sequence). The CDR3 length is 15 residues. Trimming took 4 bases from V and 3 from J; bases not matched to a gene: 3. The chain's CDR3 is CASSSGTGGHTEAFF. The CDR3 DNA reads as TGTGCCAGTAGTAGCGGGACAGGGGGCCACACTGAAGCTTTCTTT.

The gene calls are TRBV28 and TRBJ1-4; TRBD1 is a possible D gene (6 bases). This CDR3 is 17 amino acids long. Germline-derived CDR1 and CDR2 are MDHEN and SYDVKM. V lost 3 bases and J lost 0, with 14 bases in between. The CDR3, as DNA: TGTGCCAGCAGTTTGATGGGGGCGGGGGCAACTAATGAAAAACTGTTTTTT. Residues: CASSLMGAGATNEKLFF.

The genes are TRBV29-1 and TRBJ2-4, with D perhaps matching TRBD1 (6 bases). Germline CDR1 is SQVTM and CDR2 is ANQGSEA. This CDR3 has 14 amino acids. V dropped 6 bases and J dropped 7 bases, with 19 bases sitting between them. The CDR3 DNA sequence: TGCAGCGTCGCACAGGGTATTAGGGAGAACATTCAGTACTTC. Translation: CSVAQGIRENIQYF.

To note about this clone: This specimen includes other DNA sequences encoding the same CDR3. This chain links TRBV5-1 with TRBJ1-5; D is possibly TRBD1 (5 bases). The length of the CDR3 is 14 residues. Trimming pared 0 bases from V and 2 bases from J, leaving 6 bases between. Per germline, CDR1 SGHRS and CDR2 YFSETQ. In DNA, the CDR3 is TGCGCCAGCAGCTTGGAAGGGGGCAATCAGCCCCAGCATTTT. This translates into CASSLEGGNQPQHF.

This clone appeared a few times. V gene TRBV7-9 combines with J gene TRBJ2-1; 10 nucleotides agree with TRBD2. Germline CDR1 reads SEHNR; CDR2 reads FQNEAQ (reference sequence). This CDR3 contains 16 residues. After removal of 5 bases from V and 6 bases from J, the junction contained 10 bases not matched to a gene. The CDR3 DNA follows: TGTGCCAGCAGCGTCTATTCTAGCGGGAGTTTCAATGAGCAGTTCTTC. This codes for CASSVYSSGSFNEQFF.

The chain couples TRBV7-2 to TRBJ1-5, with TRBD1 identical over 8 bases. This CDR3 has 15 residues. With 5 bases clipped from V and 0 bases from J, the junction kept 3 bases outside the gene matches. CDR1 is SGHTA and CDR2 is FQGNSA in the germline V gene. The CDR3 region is CASSPTGDSNQPQHF. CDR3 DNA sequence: TGTGCCAGCAGCCCGACAGGGGATAGCAATCAGCCCCAGCATTTT.

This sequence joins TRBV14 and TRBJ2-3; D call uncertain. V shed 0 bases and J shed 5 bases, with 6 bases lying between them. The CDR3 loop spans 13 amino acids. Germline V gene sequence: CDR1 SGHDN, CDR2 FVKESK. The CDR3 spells CASSQDPRDTQYF. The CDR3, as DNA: TGTGCCAGCAGCCAAGATCCACGAGATACGCAGTATTTT.

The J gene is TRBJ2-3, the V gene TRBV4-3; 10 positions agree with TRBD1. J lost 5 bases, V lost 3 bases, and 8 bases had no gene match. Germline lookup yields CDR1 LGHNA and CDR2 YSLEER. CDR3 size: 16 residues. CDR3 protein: CASSQGGGQGRDTQYF. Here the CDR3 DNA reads TGCGCCAGCAGCCAGGGGGGGGGACAGGGGAGAGATACGCAGTATTTT.

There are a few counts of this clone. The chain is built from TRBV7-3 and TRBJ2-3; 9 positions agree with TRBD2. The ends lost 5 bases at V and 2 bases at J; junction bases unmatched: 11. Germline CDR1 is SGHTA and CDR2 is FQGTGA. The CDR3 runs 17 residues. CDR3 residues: CASSPRGGAVHTDTQYF. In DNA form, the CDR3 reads TGTGCCAGCAGCCCGCGCGGGGGGGCCGTGCACACAGATACGCAGTATTTT.

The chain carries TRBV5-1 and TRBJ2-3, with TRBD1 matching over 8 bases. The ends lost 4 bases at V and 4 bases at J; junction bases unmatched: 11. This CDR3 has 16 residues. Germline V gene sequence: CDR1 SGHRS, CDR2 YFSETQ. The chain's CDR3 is CASSLGTGPQADTQYF. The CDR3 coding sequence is TGCGCCAGCAGCCTAGGGACAGGACCTCAAGCAGATACGCAGTATTTT. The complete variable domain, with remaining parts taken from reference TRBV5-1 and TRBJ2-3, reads KAGVTQTPRYLIKTRGQQVTLSCSPISGHRSVSWYQQTPGQGLQFLFEYFSETQRNKGNFPGRFSGRQFSNSRSEMNVSTLELGDSALYLCASSLGTGPQADTQYFGPGTRLTVL.

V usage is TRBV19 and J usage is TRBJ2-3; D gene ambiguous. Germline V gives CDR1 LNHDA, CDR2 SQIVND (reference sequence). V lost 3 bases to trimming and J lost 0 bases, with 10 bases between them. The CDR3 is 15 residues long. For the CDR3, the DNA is TGTGCCAGTAGTATTAGGCCAACTAGCACAGATACGCAGTATTTT. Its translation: CASSIRPTSTDTQYF.

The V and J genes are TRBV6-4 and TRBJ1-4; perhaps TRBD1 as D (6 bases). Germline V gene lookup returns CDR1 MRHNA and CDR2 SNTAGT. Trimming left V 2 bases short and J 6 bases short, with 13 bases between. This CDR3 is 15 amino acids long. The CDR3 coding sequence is TGTGCCAGCAGTGACCTGCGGACAGACTATGAAAAACTGTTTTTT. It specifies CASSDLRTDYEKLFF.

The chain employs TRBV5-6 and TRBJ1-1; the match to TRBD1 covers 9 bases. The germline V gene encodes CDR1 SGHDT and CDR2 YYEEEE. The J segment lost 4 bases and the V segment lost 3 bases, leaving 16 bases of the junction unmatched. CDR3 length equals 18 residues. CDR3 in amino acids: CASSSGRDRVMLGTEAFF. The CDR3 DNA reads TGTGCCAGCAGCTCAGGCCGGGACAGGGTCATGCTGGGCACTGAAGCTTTCTTT.

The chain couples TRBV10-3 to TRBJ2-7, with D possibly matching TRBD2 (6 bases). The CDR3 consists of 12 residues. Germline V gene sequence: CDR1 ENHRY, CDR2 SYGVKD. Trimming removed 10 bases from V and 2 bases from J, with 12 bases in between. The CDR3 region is CATRDSTYEQYF. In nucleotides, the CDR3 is TGTGCCACCAGGGACTCTACCTACGAGCAGTACTTC.

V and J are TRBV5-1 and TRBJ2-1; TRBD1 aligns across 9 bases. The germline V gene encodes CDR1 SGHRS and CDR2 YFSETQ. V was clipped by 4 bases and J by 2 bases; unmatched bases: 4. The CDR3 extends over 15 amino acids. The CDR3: CASSLRTGAYNEQFF. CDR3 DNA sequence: TGCGCCAGCAGCCTCAGGACAGGGGCCTACAATGAGCAGTTCTTC. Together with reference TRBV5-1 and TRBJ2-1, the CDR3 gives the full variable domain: KAGVTQTPRYLIKTRGQQVTLSCSPISGHRSVSWYQQTPGQGLQFLFEYFSETQRNKGNFPGRFSGRQFSNSRSEMNVSTLELGDSALYLCASSLRTGAYNEQFFGPGTRLTVL.

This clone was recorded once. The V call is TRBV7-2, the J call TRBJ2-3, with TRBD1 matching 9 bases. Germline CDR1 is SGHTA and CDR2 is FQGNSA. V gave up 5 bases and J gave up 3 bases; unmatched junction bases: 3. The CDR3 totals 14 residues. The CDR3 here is CASSPGTGTDTQYF. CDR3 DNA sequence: TGTGCCAGCAGCCCCGGGACAGGGACAGATACGCAGTATTTT.

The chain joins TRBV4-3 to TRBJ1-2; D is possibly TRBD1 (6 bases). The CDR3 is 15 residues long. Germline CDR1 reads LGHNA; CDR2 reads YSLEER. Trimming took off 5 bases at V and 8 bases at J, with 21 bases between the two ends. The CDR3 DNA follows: TGCGCCAGCAGCAGCCCCCGTCAGGGGCCGAAGGGCTACACCTTC. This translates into CASSSPRQGPKGYTF.

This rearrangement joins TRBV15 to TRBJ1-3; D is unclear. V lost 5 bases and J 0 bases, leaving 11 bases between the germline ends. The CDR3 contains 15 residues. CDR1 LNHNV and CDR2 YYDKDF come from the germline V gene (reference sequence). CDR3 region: CATSSGYNSGNTIYF. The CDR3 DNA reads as TGTGCCACCAGCTCGGGCTACAACTCTGGAAACACCATATATTTT.